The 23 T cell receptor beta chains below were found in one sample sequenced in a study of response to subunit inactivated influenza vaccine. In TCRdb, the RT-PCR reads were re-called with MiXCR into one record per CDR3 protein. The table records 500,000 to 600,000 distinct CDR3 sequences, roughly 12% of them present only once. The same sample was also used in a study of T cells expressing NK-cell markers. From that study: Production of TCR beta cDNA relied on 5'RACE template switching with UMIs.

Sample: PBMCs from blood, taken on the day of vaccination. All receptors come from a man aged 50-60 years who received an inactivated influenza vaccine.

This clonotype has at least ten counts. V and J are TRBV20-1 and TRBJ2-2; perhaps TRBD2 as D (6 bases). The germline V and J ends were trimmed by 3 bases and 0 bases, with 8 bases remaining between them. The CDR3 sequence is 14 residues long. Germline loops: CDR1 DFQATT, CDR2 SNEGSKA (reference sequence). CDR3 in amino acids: CSASLAANTGELFF. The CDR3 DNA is TGCAGTGCTAGCTTAGCGGCGAACACCGGGGAGCTGTTTTTT.

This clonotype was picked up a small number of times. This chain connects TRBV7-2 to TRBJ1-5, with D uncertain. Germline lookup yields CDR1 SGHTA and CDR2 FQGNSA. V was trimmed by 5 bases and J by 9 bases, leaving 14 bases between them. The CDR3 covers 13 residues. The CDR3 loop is CASSPIPNRPQHF. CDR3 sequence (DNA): TGTGCCAGCAGCCCTATTCCCAACCGGCCCCAGCATTTT.

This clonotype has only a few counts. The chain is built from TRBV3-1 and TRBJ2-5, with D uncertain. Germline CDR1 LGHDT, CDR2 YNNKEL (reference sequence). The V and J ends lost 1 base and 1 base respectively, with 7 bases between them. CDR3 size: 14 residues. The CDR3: CASSQGLIQETQYF. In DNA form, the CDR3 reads TGTGCCAGCAGCCAAGGACTGATCCAAGAGACCCAGTACTTC.

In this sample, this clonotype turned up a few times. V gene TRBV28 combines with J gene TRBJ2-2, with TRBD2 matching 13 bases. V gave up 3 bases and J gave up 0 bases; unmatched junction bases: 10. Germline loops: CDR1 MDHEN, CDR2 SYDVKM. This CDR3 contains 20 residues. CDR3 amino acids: CASSFPRLAGGSPNTGELFF. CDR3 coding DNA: TGTGCCAGCAGTTTCCCAAGACTAGCGGGGGGATCCCCGAACACCGGGGAGCTGTTTTTT. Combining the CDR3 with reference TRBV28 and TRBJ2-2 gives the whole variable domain DVKVTQSSRYLVKRTGEKVFLECVQDMDHENMFWYRQDPGLGLRLIYFSYDVKMKEKGDIPEGYSVSREKKERFSLILESASTNQTSMYLCASSFPRLAGGSPNTGELFFGEGSRLTVL.

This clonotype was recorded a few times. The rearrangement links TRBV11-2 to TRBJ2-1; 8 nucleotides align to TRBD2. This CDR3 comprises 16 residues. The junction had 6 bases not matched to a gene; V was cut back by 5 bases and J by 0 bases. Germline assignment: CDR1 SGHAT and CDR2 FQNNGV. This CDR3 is CASSPIAGRSYNEQFF. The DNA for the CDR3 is TGTGCCAGCAGCCCTATAGCGGGGCGCTCCTACAATGAGCAGTTCTTC. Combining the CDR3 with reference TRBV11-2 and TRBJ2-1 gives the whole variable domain EAGVAQSPRYKIIEKRQSVAFWCNPISGHATLYWYQQILGQGPKLLIQFQNNGVVDDSQLPKDRFSAERLKGVDSTLKIQPAKLEDSAVYLCASSPIAGRSYNEQFFGPGTRLTVL.

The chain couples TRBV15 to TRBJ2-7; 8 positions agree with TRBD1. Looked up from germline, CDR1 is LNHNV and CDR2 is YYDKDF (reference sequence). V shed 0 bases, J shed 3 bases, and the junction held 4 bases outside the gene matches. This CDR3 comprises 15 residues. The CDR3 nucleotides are TGTGCCACCAGCAGAGATATTGGACAGGGCTACGAGCAGTACTTC. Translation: CATSRDIGQGYEQYF. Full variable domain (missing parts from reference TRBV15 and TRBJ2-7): DAMVIQNPRYQVTQFGKPVTLSCSQTLNHNVMYWYQQKSSQAPKLLFHYYDKDFNNEADTPDNFQSRRPNTSFCFLDIRSPGLGDTAMYLCATSRDIGQGYEQYFGPGTRLTVT.

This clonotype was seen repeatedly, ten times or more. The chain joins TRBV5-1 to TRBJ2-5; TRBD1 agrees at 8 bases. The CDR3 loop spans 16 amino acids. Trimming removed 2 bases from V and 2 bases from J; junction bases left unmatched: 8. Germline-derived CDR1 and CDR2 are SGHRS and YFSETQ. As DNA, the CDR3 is TGCGCCAGCAGCTTCAACTATGGGACAGGACAAGAGACCCAGTACTTC. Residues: CASSFNYGTGQETQYF.

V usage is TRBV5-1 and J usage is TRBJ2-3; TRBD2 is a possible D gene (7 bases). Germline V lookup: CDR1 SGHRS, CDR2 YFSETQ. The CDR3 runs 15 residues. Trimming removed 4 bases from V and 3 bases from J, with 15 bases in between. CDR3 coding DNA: TGCGCCAGCAGCCTGGGGGGGGCTATGACAGATACGCAGTATTTT. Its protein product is CASSLGGAMTDTQYF.

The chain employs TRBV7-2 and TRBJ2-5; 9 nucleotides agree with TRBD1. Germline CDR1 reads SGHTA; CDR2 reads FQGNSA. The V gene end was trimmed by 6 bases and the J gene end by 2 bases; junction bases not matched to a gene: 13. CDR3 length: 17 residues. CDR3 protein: CASSQTSLQGAQETQYF. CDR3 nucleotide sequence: TGTGCCAGCAGTCAAACTTCGTTACAGGGGGCTCAAGAGACCCAGTACTTC.

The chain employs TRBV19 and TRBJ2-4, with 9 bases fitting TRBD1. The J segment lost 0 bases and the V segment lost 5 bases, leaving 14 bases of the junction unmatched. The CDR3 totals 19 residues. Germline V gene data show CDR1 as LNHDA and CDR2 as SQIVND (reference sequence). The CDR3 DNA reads TGTGCCAGTAGTGCCCCCCCCGGGACAGGGCCACTAGCCAAAAACATTCAGTACTTC. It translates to CASSAPPGTGPLAKNIQYF.

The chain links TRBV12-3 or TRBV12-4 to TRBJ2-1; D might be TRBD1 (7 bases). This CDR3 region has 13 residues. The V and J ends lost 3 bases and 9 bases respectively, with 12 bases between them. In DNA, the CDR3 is TGTGCCAGCAGTTTGGGGCGGGACAGTGAGCAGTTCTTC. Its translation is CASSLGRDSEQFF.

This CDR3 is CASSQGPGRDEQFF. In nucleotides, the CDR3 is TGCGCCAGCAGCCAAGGACCCGGGCGGGATGAGCAGTTCTTC. The chain links TRBV4-3 to TRBJ2-1; D is possibly TRBD2 (5 bases). Germline assignment: CDR1 LGHNA and CDR2 YSLEER. The CDR3 consists of 14 residues. Trimming removed 1 base at V and 8 bases at J, with 12 bases between.

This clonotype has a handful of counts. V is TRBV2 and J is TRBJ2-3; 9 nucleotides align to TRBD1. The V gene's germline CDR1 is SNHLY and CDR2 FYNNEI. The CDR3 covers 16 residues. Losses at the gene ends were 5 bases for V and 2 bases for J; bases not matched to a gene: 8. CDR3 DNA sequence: TGTGCCAGCAGTAAAGATACAGGGGGCGACACAGATACGCAGTATTTT. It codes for CASSKDTGGDTDTQYF.

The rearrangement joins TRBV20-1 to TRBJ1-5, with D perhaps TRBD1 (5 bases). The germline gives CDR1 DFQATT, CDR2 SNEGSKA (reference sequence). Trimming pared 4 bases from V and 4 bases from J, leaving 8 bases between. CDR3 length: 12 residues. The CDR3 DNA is TGCAGTGCTAACGAGGGGAATCAGCCCCAGCATTTT. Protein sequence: CSANEGNQPQHF.

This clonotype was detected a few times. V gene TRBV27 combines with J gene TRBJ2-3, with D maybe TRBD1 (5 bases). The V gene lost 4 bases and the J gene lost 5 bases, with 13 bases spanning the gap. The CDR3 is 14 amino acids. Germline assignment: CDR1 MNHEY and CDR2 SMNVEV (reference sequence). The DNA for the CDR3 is TGTGCCAGCAGTTCGGACACATGGGGAGATACGCAGTATTTT. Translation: CASSSDTWGDTQYF.

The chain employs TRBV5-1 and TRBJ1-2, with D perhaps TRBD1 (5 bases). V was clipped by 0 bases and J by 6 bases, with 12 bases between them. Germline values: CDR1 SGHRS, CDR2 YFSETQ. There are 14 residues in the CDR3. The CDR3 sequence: CASSLAGSRDGYTF. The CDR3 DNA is TGCGCCAGCAGCTTGGCCGGAAGCAGGGATGGCTACACCTTC.

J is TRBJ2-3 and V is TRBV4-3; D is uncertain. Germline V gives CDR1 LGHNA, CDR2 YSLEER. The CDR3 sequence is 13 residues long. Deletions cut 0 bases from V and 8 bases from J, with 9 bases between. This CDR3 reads CASSQDRLGTQYF. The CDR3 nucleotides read TGCGCCAGCAGCCAAGATCGATTAGGTACGCAGTATTTT.

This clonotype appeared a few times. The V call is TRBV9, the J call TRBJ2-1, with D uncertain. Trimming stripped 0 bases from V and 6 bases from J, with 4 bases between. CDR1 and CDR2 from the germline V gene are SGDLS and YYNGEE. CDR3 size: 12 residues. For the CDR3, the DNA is TGTGCCAGCAGCGTAGACTCCAATGAGCAGTTCTTC. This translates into CASSVDSNEQFF.

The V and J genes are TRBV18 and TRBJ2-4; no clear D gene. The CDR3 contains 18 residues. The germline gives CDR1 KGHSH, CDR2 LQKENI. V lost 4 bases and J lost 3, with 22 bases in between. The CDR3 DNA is TGTGCCAGCTCACTCATCAGGAACGACCTAGGGATCAAAAACATTCAGTACTTC. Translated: CASSLIRNDLGIKNIQYF.

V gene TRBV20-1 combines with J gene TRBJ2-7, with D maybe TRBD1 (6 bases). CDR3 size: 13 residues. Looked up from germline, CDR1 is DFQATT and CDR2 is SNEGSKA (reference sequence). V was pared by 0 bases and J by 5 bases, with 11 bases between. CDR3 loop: CSARDLGADEQYF. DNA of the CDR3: TGCAGTGCTAGAGATCTGGGGGCCGACGAGCAGTACTTC.

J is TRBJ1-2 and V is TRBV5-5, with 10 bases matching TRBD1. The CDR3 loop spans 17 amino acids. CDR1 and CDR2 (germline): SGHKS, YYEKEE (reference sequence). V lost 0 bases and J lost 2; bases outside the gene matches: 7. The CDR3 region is CASSLAPGQGRNYGYTF. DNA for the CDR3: TGTGCCAGCAGCTTGGCCCCGGGACAGGGGAGGAACTATGGCTACACCTTC.

The CDR3 reads CASSPMGQPYQETQYF. As DNA, the CDR3 is TGTGCCAGCAGCCCAATGGGACAACCGTACCAAGAGACCCAGTACTTC. The chain employs TRBV14 and TRBJ2-5; tentative D call: TRBD1 (6 bases). The CDR3 covers 16 residues. Trimming took off 4 bases at V and 0 bases at J, with 15 bases between the two ends. The germline V gene has CDR1 SGHDN and CDR2 FVKESK. Full variable domain (rest looked up from reference TRBV14 and TRBJ2-5): EAGVTQFPSHSVIEKGQTVTLRCDPISGHDNLYWYRRVMGKEIKFLLHFVKESKQDESGMPNNRFLAERTGGTYSTLKVQPAELEDSGVYFCASSPMGQPYQETQYFGPGTRLLVL.

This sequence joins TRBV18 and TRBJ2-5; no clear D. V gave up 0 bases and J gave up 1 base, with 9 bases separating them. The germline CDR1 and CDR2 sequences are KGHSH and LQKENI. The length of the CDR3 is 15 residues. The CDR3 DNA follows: TGTGCCAGCTCACCACCTTCACGACCCCAAGAGACCCAGTACTTC. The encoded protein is CASSPPSRPQETQYF.